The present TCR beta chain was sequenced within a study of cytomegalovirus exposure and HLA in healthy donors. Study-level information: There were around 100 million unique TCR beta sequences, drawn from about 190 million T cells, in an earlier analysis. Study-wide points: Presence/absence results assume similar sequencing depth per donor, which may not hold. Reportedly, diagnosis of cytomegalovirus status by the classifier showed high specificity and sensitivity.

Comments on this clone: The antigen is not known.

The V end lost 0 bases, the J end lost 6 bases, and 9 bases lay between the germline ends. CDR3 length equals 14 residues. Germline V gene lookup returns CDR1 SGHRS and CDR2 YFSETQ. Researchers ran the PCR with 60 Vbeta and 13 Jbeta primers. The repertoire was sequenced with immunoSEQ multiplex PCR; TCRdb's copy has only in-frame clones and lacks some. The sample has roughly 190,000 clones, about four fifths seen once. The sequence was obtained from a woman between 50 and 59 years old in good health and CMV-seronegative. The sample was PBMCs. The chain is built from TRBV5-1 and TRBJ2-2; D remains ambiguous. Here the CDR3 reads CASSLEAPAGELFF. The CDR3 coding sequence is TGCGCCAGCAGCTTGGAAGCCCCCGCCGGGGAGCTGTTTTTT.